This T cell receptor (beta chain) comes out of a study of blood T cell repertoires in COVID-19. Per the original data handling: The assay estimated nucleated cells by amplifying reference gene primers. TCRdb's table, derived via immunoSEQ multiplex PCR, lists solely in-frame clones and lacks some. The V and J calls and the clone size are those of that table, but D and trimming were determined from the DNA. The profile shows around 120,000 clones, over 75% of them singletons. The CDR3 has 14 amino acids. J lost 2 bases, V lost 3 bases, and 3 bases had no gene match. CDR1 and CDR2 from the germline V gene are SGHRS and YFSETQ.

The V and J genes are TRBV5-1 and TRBJ2-5; 8 nucleotides align to TRBD1. The TCR sequence derives from a human donor with active COVID-19. The donor label of this sample is uncertain. Sequencing was performed on peripheral blood. This CDR3 reads CASSSQGVQETQYF. CDR3 bases: TGCGCCAGCAGCTCACAGGGGGTGCAAGAGACCCAGTACTTC.